Shown below are 19 T cell receptor beta chains from a single sample sequenced in a study of response to subunit inactivated influenza vaccine. TCRdb re-derived calls from the RT-PCR reads in MiXCR, one entry per CDR3 protein. The sample yields roughly 760,000 distinct CDR3 sequences, around 20% seen once. The specimen comprised PBMCs from blood, sampled 5 days after vaccination. The origin of the receptors is a man aged 45-65 years who received an inactivated influenza vaccine.

The chain recombines TRBV6-5 with TRBJ2-5; 11 bases match TRBD1. Germline CDR1 and CDR2: MNHEY and SVGAGI. The J segment lost 3 bases and the V segment lost 0 bases, leaving 6 bases of the junction unmatched. This CDR3 region has 17 residues. The CDR3: CASSYSVGQGGKETQYF. Written as DNA, the CDR3 is TGTGCCAGCAGTTACTCAGTGGGACAGGGGGGGAAAGAGACCCAGTACTTC.

The V and J genes are TRBV28 and TRBJ2-7; D gene unclear. The CDR3 is 13 amino acids. Germline values: CDR1 MDHEN, CDR2 SYDVKM. The V and J ends lost 5 bases and 6 bases respectively, with 14 bases between them. In nucleotides, the CDR3 is TGTGCCAGCAGTACTACTCCTATCGGCGAGCAGTACTTC. It encodes CASSTTPIGEQYF. Drawing the rest from reference TRBV28 and TRBJ2-7, the complete variable domain is DVKVTQSSRYLVKRTGEKVFLECVQDMDHENMFWYRQDPGLGLRLIYFSYDVKMKEKGDIPEGYSVSREKKERFSLILESASTNQTSMYLCASSTTPIGEQYFGPGTRLTVT.

This sequence joins TRBV2 and TRBJ2-3; TRBD2 aligns across 10 bases. This CDR3 is built from 20 residues. After removal of 3 bases from V and 2 bases from J, the junction contained 17 bases not matched to a gene. Germline V lookup: CDR1 SNHLY, CDR2 FYNNEI. The CDR3 sequence: CASSDGWGLAGVRATDTQYF. Written as DNA, the CDR3 is TGTGCCAGCAGTGACGGTTGGGGGCTAGCGGGAGTTCGAGCCACAGATACGCAGTATTTT.

The chain has TRBV28 and TRBJ2-3, with unresolved D. Germline V CDR1 and CDR2: MDHEN, SYDVKM. Trimming stripped 6 bases from V and 2 bases from J, with 21 bases between. This CDR3 is built from 17 residues. DNA of the CDR3: TGTGCCAGCAGCTCTTTCGGGCGATCCGACACCACAGATACGCAGTATTTT. This codes for CASSSFGRSDTTDTQYF.

The genes are TRBV5-1 and TRBJ2-6, with 8 bases aligning to TRBD1. The CDR3 extends over 17 amino acids. V shed 4 bases and J 3 bases; nucleotides not matched to a gene: 9. CDR1 is SGHRS, CDR2 YFSETQ, per germline. CDR3 nucleotides: TGCGCCAGCAGCCGAAAAGCACAGGGGGATGGGGCCAACGTCCTGACTTTC. Translation: CASSRKAQGDGANVLTF.

V usage is TRBV20-1 and J usage is TRBJ1-1, with D unclear. Germline-derived CDR1 and CDR2 are DFQATT and SNEGSKA (reference sequence). The V and J ends lost 2 bases and 1 base respectively, with 8 bases between them. The CDR3 extends over 13 amino acids. The CDR3 here is CSARKGTNTEAFF. In DNA form, the CDR3 reads TGCAGTGCTAGAAAGGGAACGAACACTGAAGCTTTCTTT.

In this sample, this clonotype turned up many times. This rearrangement joins TRBV12-3 or TRBV12-4 to TRBJ1-1; no reliable D call. With 3 bases removed from V and 1 base from J, the gap between germline ends came to 6 bases. The CDR3 contains 13 residues. DNA for the CDR3: TGTGCCAGCAGTTTGAGACGGAACACTGAAGCTTTCTTT. Translated: CASSLRRNTEAFF.

This clonotype appeared a few times. The chain combines TRBV7-6 with TRBJ2-3; TRBD2 might be the D (6 bases). The CDR3 loop spans 16 amino acids. V lost 0 bases and J 0 bases, leaving 10 bases between the germline ends. CDR1 is SGHVS and CDR2 is FNYEAQ in the germline V gene. Here the CDR3 DNA reads TGTGCCAGCAGCTTAGCTGGGACTGGCAGCACAGATACGCAGTATTTT. As protein: CASSLAGTGSTDTQYF.

The V and J genes are TRBV6-1 and TRBJ1-1; D is undetermined. Trimming left V 3 bases short and J 1 base short, with 12 bases between. CDR1 is MNHNS, CDR2 SASEGT, per germline. The CDR3 is 15 residues long. In DNA, the CDR3 is TGTGCCAGCAGTGATCAGAGGGTGGAGAACACTGAAGCTTTCTTT. This sequence encodes CASSDQRVENTEAFF.

The chain has TRBV4-3 and TRBJ2-5; 12 bases match TRBD2. The CDR3 loop spans 16 amino acids. The V and J ends lost 3 bases and 3 bases, in that order; junction bases with no gene match: 5. The germline CDR1 and CDR2 sequences are LGHNA and YSLEER. The DNA for the CDR3 is TGCGCCAGCAGCCAGCGACTAGCGGGGGCGGAAGAGACCCAGTACTTC. Its translation: CASSQRLAGAEETQYF.

The chain recombines TRBV25-1 with TRBJ2-7, with D tentatively TRBD1 or TRBD2 (5 bases each). This CDR3 spans 14 amino acids. Germline-derived CDR1 and CDR2 are MGHDK and SYGVNS. Trimming took 8 bases from V and 7 from J, leaving 21 bases between them. CDR3 DNA: TGTGCCAGCTCAGCTTCCTACAGGAGGAGGGAGCAGTACTTC. This translates into CASSASYRRREQYF.

This chain joins TRBV14 and TRBJ2-7; no firm D call. The V end was cut by 3 bases, the J end by 1 base, with 7 bases between. The germline V gene encodes CDR1 SGHDN and CDR2 FVKESK. This CDR3 region has 13 residues. The CDR3 sequence is CASSQSRSYEQYF. Written as DNA, the CDR3 is TGTGCCAGCAGCCAGTCCCGGTCCTACGAGCAGTACTTC.

The genes are TRBV11-2 and TRBJ2-5, with D possibly TRBD1 on 6 matching bases. CDR1 and CDR2 from the germline V gene are SGHAT and FQNNGV. CDR3 length: 17 residues. Between the trimmed V and J ends, which lost 1 base and 7 bases, there was a span of 22 bases. The CDR3 sequence is CASSLVAGVNFAGTQYF. The CDR3 DNA is TGTGCCAGCAGCTTAGTGGCAGGGGTCAATTTCGCGGGGACCCAGTACTTC.

The table lists this clonotype with a few counts. V is TRBV15 and J is TRBJ1-2; D remains unclear. The CDR3 sequence is 13 residues long. Germline CDR1 and CDR2: LNHNV and YYDKDF (reference sequence). With 3 bases removed from V and 0 bases from J, the gap between germline ends came to 5 bases. The CDR3 DNA reads TGTGCCACCAGCAGGGACCCTAACTATGGCTACACCTTC. The encoded protein is CATSRDPNYGYTF.

The V call is TRBV30, the J call TRBJ2-5; D possibly corresponds to TRBD1 (6 bases). Germline CDR1 GTSNPN, CDR2 SVGIG (reference sequence). V was trimmed by 0 bases and J by 4 bases, leaving 12 bases between them. CDR3 size: 14 residues. The CDR3 loop reads CAWSVRAGVETQYF. CDR3 coding DNA: TGTGCCTGGAGTGTAAGGGCAGGGGTAGAGACCCAGTACTTC.

There are a few counts of this clonotype. This chain links TRBV11-1 with TRBJ2-3; 13 positions agree with TRBD2. Trimming removed 5 bases from V and 2 bases from J; junction bases left unmatched: 4. The germline CDR1 and CDR2 sequences are SGHAT and FQDESV (reference sequence). CDR3 length equals 16 residues. The CDR3 DNA follows: TGTGCCAGCAGCATCGGACTAGCGGGAGACACAGATACGCAGTATTTT. Its protein product is CASSIGLAGDTDTQYF.

The gene calls are TRBV6-2 or TRBV6-3 and TRBJ2-2, with D possibly matching TRBD2 (5 bases). Trimming removed 3 bases from V and 1 base from J, with 9 bases in between. This CDR3 spans 15 amino acids. Germline V gives CDR1 MNHEY, CDR2 SVGEGT. The CDR3 loop is CASSYVGENTGELFF. The DNA for the CDR3 is TGTGCCAGCAGTTATGTCGGGGAGAACACCGGGGAGCTGTTTTTT.

The chain is built from TRBV5-1 and TRBJ1-1; 7 positions match TRBD1. The J segment lost 5 bases and the V segment lost 1 base, leaving 5 bases of the junction unmatched. Germline CDR1 and CDR2: SGHRS and YFSETQ. This CDR3 is 14 amino acids long. CDR3: CASSLTGVDTEAFF. The DNA of the CDR3 is TGCGCCAGCAGCTTGACAGGGGTCGATACTGAAGCTTTCTTT.

The chain couples TRBV5-1 to TRBJ2-4, with 13 nucleotides matching TRBD2. The CDR3 totals 18 residues. The V gene end was trimmed by 3 bases and the J gene end by 0 bases; junction bases not matched to a gene: 6. Germline V gene sequence: CDR1 SGHRS, CDR2 YFSETQ. Here the CDR3 DNA reads TGCGCCAGCAGCTCCGGGACTAGCGGGACGCTAGCCAAAAACATTCAGTACTTC. Translating it yields CASSSGTSGTLAKNIQYF.